Listed below are T cell receptor beta chains from one sample, sequenced in a study of shared clonotypes between healthy human individuals. Sequencing used immunoSEQ multiplex PCR; TCRdb keeps in-frame clones, though not all of them. The table shows about 2.2 million clones, with roughly 95% occurring only once. Sequenced sample: naive CD8+ T cells from PBMCs. The source of these receptors is a young man in good health. Some clones in this sample may be carry-over from other donors' samples. Both conserved end residues are part of each CDR3. The D gene is left open where the match is weak.

V gene,J gene,D gene,CDR3 DNA,CDR3 protein
TRBV13,TRBJ2-3,.,TGTGCCAGCAGCTTGGGGACCCATAGACAGCACACAGATACGCAGTATTTT,CASSLGTHRQHTDTQYF
TRBV10-3,TRBJ2-7,.,TGTGCCATCAGTGAGTGGAAGGATTACGGGAACGAGCAGTACTTC,CAISEWKDYGNEQYF
TRBV6-1,TRBJ2-7,.,TGTGCCAGCAGTGGGACCCAGAAGAGCTCCTACGAGCAGTACTTC,CASSGTQKSSYEQYF
TRBV9,TRBJ2-1,.,TGTGCCAGCAGCCCGGGAGTTGAGCAGTTCTTC,CASSPGVEQFF
TRBV7-2,TRBJ2-1,TRBD1,TGTGCCAGCAGCCCCCGGGACAGGAGGGTCAATGAGCAGTTCTTC,CASSPRDRRVNEQFF
TRBV7-9,TRBJ2-1,TRBD1,TGTGCCAGCAGCCCCCGACAGGGTACCTACAATGAGCAGTTCTTC,CASSPRQGTYNEQFF
TRBV27,TRBJ2-1,.,TGTGCCAGCAGTTCAATTGGTTTGACCAGAGCCCTTGGCAATGAGCAGTTCTTC,CASSSIGLTRALGNEQFF
TRBV28,TRBJ2-2,.,TGTGCCAGCAGTCCCCGGGGAGGGGGCCCGAACACCGGGGAGCTGTTTTTT,CASSPRGGGPNTGELFF
TRBV15,TRBJ1-2,.,TGTGCCACCAGCAGTGAGAAGGGGCAGACCTATGGCTACACCTTC,CATSSEKGQTYGYTF
TRBV7-9,TRBJ2-5,TRBD2,TGTGCCAGCAGGCCCCCCCGGGGGGGGAAAGAGACCCAGTACTTC,CASRPPRGGKETQYF
TRBV6-5,TRBJ2-7,.,TGTGCCAGCAGTTACCGATACGAGCAGTACTTC,CASSYRYEQYF